The entry below describes one T cell receptor (beta chain). This entry belongs to a study of blood T cell repertoires in COVID-19. Whole-study context: Italy, Spain and the United States were the sources of the convalescent and acute COVID-19 samples.

Germline CDR1 is SGHKS and CDR2 is YYEKEE (reference sequence). The V and J ends lost 1 base and 5 bases, in that order; junction bases with no gene match: 11. The CDR3 has 16 amino acids. The data were produced by immunoSEQ multiplex PCR, yet TCRdb's version contains in-frame clones alone and is incomplete. The data show nearly 300,000 clones, around nine tenths seen once. Which cohort a participant joined came from the clinical history participants gave. Those designated as exposed participants met a COVID-19 case within 2 weeks before study entry. The sequence was obtained from a woman aged 45-60 years who had been exposed to COVID-19. The material sequenced was PBMCs or T cells enriched from blood (not recorded which). The chain combines TRBV5-5 with TRBJ2-7; 8 nucleotides line up with TRBD2. This CDR3 is CASSLKTGGGKNEQYF. The CDR3 nucleotides read TGTGCCAGCAGCTTGAAGACGGGAGGGGGGAAGAACGAGCAGTACTTC.